This T cell receptor beta chain was recorded in a study of T-cell reconstitution after alpha-beta-depleted transplantation in children. This clonotype was found a few times. Unique molecular identifiers were incorporated when the TCRbeta library was constructed. One entry per CDR3 protein, called by TCRdb with MiXCR from the PCR reads. The sample contains some 520,000 distinct CDR3 sequences, over 25% of which appear only once. This specimen was PBMCs from the stem cell graft donor, taken from the stem cell graft. The TCR sequence derives from a human donor who donated a stem cell graft to a child with aplastic anemia.

This chain's CDR3 is CSVRTGGTDTQYF. The CDR3 nucleotides read TGCAGCGTGAGGACAGGGGGCACAGATACGCAGTATTTT. The J gene is TRBJ2-3, the V gene TRBV29-1; 9 nucleotides match TRBD1. Germline V gene data show CDR1 as SQVTM and CDR2 as ANQGSEA. The CDR3 contains 13 residues. Unmatched junction bases numbered 2, after V lost 6 bases and J lost 1 base.